This TCR beta chain was obtained from a study of blood T cell repertoires in COVID-19. About the research overall: Samples representing acute and convalescent COVID-19 were sourced from the United States, Italy and Spain.

TCRdb keeps only in-frame clones here, not all; method: immunoSEQ multiplex PCR. In the table there are some 300,000 clones, roughly 90% of which are singletons. The CDR3 is made up of 15 amino acids. The germline V gene has CDR1 SNHLY and CDR2 FYNNEI. V trimming: 8 bases; J trimming: 5 bases; junction bases outside the gene matches: 8. Sequenced input: PBMCs or T cells enriched from blood (not recorded which). The genes are TRBV2 and TRBJ2-5; 13 bases agree with TRBD2. The sequence derives from a woman aged 30 to 39 who had recovered from COVID-19. The CDR3 protein is CASCSSLAGGETQYF. The CDR3 region has the DNA TGTGCCAGCTGTTCCTCACTAGCGGGAGGGGAGACCCAGTACTTC.